The rows below give T cell receptor beta chains drawn from one sample of a study of cytomegalovirus exposure and HLA in healthy donors. The repertoire was sequenced with immunoSEQ multiplex PCR; TCRdb's copy has only in-frame clones and lacks some. Among about 130,000 clones, just under 80% were seen once, and the ten largest hold less than 6.5%. Sequencing was carried out using PBMCs. These receptors originate from a man in his thirties or forties in good health and CMV-seronegative. The CDR3 runs from the conserved cysteine through the conserved F or W. Fields, in order: clone size, J gene, V gene, D gene, CDR3 protein, CDR3 DNA. D genes are given only for firm matches. Not all rows give a size; the values are once, few, many and, for expanded clones, a class.

abundance: -; j_gene: TRBJ2-7; v_gene: TRBV6-6; d_gene: -; CDR3aa: CASSENYEQYF; CDR3nt: TGTGCCAGCAGTGAGAACTACGAGCAGTACTTC
abundance: -; j_gene: TRBJ1-5; v_gene: TRBV4-1; d_gene: -; CDR3aa: CASSLGGGNQPQHF; CDR3nt: TGCGCCAGCAGCCTAGGGGGGGGCAATCAGCCCCAGCATTTT
abundance: -; j_gene: TRBJ1-2; v_gene: TRBV7-9; d_gene: -; CDR3aa: CASSLSGGDGYTF; CDR3nt: TGTGCCAGCAGCCTGAGCGGGGGAGATGGCTACACCTTC
abundance: -; j_gene: TRBJ2-3; v_gene: TRBV6-5; d_gene: TRBD1; CDR3aa: CASSYGTGGNTDTQYF; CDR3nt: TGTGCCAGCAGTTACGGGACAGGGGGCAACACAGATACGCAGTATTTT
abundance: -; j_gene: TRBJ1-5; v_gene: TRBV27; d_gene: -; CDR3aa: CASSFDRYGNQPQHF; CDR3nt: TGTGCCAGCAGTTTCGACAGATACGGCAATCAGCCCCAGCATTTT
abundance: -; j_gene: TRBJ2-7; v_gene: TRBV6-1; d_gene: -; CDR3aa: CASQSGYEQYF; CDR3nt: TGTGCCAGCCAATCGGGGTACGAGCAGTACTTC
abundance: -; j_gene: TRBJ2-7; v_gene: TRBV12-5; d_gene: TRBD2; CDR3aa: CASGSRLAGDHEQYF; CDR3nt: TGTGCTAGTGGCTCGAGACTAGCGGGAGACCACGAGCAGTACTTC
abundance: few; j_gene: TRBJ1-2; v_gene: TRBV11-3; d_gene: -; CDR3aa: CASSLKGTDYTF; CDR3nt: TGTGCCAGCAGCTTAAAAGGGACTGACTACACCTTC
abundance: few; j_gene: TRBJ1-4; v_gene: TRBV28; d_gene: -; CDR3aa: CASSHPIVAWNEKLFF; CDR3nt: TGTGCCAGCAGTCACCCAATCGTGGCTTGGAATGAAAAACTGTTTTTT
abundance: -; j_gene: TRBJ2-7; v_gene: TRBV18; d_gene: TRBD2; CDR3aa: CASSPDPSGYEQYF; CDR3nt: TGTGCCAGCTCACCAGACCCTAGCGGCTATGAGCAGTACTTC
abundance: -; j_gene: TRBJ2-7; v_gene: TRBV18; d_gene: -; CDR3aa: CASSPGQLVEQYF; CDR3nt: TGTGCCAGCTCACCGGGGCAATTAGTGGAGCAGTACTTC
abundance: -; j_gene: TRBJ2-2; v_gene: TRBV5-4; d_gene: -; CDR3aa: CASSLVTTRGELFF; CDR3nt: TGTGCCAGCAGCTTGGTAACTACTCGCGGGGAGCTGTTTTTT
abundance: -; j_gene: TRBJ1-4; v_gene: TRBV2; d_gene: TRBD1; CDR3aa: CASSDGDRGREKLFF; CDR3nt: TGTGCCAGCAGTGATGGGGACAGGGGGCGTGAAAAACTGTTTTTT
abundance: -; j_gene: TRBJ2-3; v_gene: TRBV5-6; d_gene: TRBD1; CDR3aa: CASSSRGHVDTQYF; CDR3nt: TGTGCCAGCAGCAGCAGGGGGCATGTAGATACGCAGTATTTT
abundance: -; j_gene: TRBJ2-7; v_gene: TRBV28; d_gene: -; CDR3aa: CASIQGLEREQYF; CDR3nt: TGTGCCAGCATTCAGGGGTTGGAGCGCGAGCAGTACTTC
abundance: -; j_gene: TRBJ2-7; v_gene: TRBV14; d_gene: TRBD2; CDR3aa: CASSRTSGRAYEQYF; CDR3nt: TGTGCCAGCAGCCGAACTAGCGGGAGGGCCTACGAGCAGTACTTC
abundance: -; j_gene: TRBJ1-1; v_gene: TRBV9; d_gene: -; CDR3aa: CASSQRSRTEAFF; CDR3nt: TGTGCCAGCAGCCAAAGATCCCGGACTGAAGCTTTCTTT
abundance: -; j_gene: TRBJ1-6; v_gene: TRBV5-3; d_gene: -; CDR3aa: CARRRYHQRSPLHF; CDR3nt: TGTGCCAGAAGACGGTATCATCAACGTTCACCCCTCCACTTT
abundance: -; j_gene: TRBJ1-2; v_gene: TRBV28; d_gene: -; CDR3aa: CASSFSNYGYTF; CDR3nt: TGTGCCAGCAGTTTCAGTAACTATGGCTACACCTTC
abundance: -; j_gene: TRBJ1-4; v_gene: TRBV4-3; d_gene: -; CDR3aa: CASSQDNSRNEKLFF; CDR3nt: TGCGCCAGCAGCCAAGATAACAGTCGTAATGAAAAACTGTTTTTT
abundance: -; j_gene: TRBJ2-4; v_gene: TRBV4-1; d_gene: TRBD2; CDR3aa: CASSRTSGGTNIQYF; CDR3nt: TGCGCCAGCAGCCGGACTAGCGGGGGGACGAACATTCAGTACTTC
abundance: -; j_gene: TRBJ2-5; v_gene: TRBV7-6; d_gene: -; CDR3aa: CASSPYSGGETQYF; CDR3nt: TGTGCCAGCAGCCCCTACTCCGGGGGTGAGACCCAGTACTTC
abundance: -; j_gene: TRBJ2-5; v_gene: TRBV7-8; d_gene: -; CDR3aa: CASSLYLRGNTQETQYF; CDR3nt: TGTGCCAGCAGCTTGTATCTGCGGGGAAATACTCAAGAGACCCAGTACTTC
abundance: -; j_gene: TRBJ2-1; v_gene: TRBV7-9; d_gene: -; CDR3aa: CASGGNSYNEQFF; CDR3nt: TGTGCCAGCGGCGGGAACTCCTACAATGAGCAGTTCTTC
abundance: many; j_gene: TRBJ2-2; v_gene: TRBV5-5; d_gene: TRBD2; CDR3aa: CASSLGASGIGTGELFF; CDR3nt: TGTGCCAGCAGCTTGGGGGCTAGCGGGATCGGAACCGGGGAGCTGTTTTTT
abundance: -; j_gene: TRBJ1-6; v_gene: TRBV7-9; d_gene: -; CDR3aa: CASSFVLGASPLHF; CDR3nt: TGTGCCAGCAGCTTTGTCCTAGGCGCTTCACCCCTCCACTTT
abundance: few; j_gene: TRBJ2-7; v_gene: TRBV28; d_gene: -; CDR3aa: CASSSEQGSSYEQYF; CDR3nt: TGTGCCAGCAGTTCCGAGCAGGGGAGCTCCTACGAGCAGTACTTC
abundance: once; j_gene: TRBJ1-1; v_gene: TRBV10-3; d_gene: TRBD1; CDR3aa: CAIGNGQGNTEAFF; CDR3nt: TGTGCCATCGGGAACGGACAGGGTAACACTGAAGCTTTCTTT
abundance: -; j_gene: TRBJ2-3; v_gene: TRBV15; d_gene: TRBD2; CDR3aa: CATSQLAGSTDTQYF; CDR3nt: TGTGCCACCAGCCAACTAGCGGGGAGCACAGATACGCAGTATTTT
abundance: -; j_gene: TRBJ1-1; v_gene: TRBV2; d_gene: -; CDR3aa: CASSEDLWSTEAFF; CDR3nt: TGTGCCAGCAGCGAAGACTTATGGAGCACTGAAGCTTTCTTT
abundance: -; j_gene: TRBJ1-3; v_gene: TRBV6-5; d_gene: -; CDR3aa: CASSYSYASSGNTIYF; CDR3nt: TGTGCCAGCAGTTACTCGTACGCGAGCTCTGGAAACACCATATATTTT
abundance: -; j_gene: TRBJ2-3; v_gene: TRBV10-3; d_gene: -; CDR3aa: CAISEMGGGLGDTQYF; CDR3nt: TGTGCCATCAGTGAGATGGGCGGGGGCTTGGGAGATACGCAGTATTTT
abundance: once; j_gene: TRBJ2-6; v_gene: TRBV5-6; d_gene: -; CDR3aa: CASSAGRRISGANVLTF; CDR3nt: TGTGCCAGCAGCGCCGGACGGAGGATCTCTGGGGCCAACGTCCTGACTTTC
abundance: -; j_gene: TRBJ2-1; v_gene: TRBV12-5; d_gene: TRBD2; CDR3aa: CASGLVVAGGSYNEQFF; CDR3nt: TGTGCTAGTGGTTTGGTGGTAGCGGGAGGCTCCTACAATGAGCAGTTCTTC
abundance: few; j_gene: TRBJ1-1; v_gene: TRBV2; d_gene: -; CDR3aa: CASSQTAGTHMNTEAFF; CDR3nt: TGTGCCAGCAGCCAAACTGCCGGGACACATATGAACACTGAAGCTTTCTTT
abundance: -; j_gene: TRBJ1-1; v_gene: TRBV2; d_gene: -; CDR3aa: CASSEEPGAFF; CDR3nt: TGTGCCAGCAGTGAAGAGCCCGGAGCTTTCTTT
abundance: -; j_gene: TRBJ1-3; v_gene: TRBV19; d_gene: -; CDR3aa: CASGRGSGNTIYF; CDR3nt: TGTGCCAGTGGACGGGGCTCTGGAAACACCATATATTTT
abundance: -; j_gene: TRBJ1-1; v_gene: TRBV6-5; d_gene: TRBD1; CDR3aa: CASSYSTGPNTEAFF; CDR3nt: TGTGCCAGCAGTTACTCGACAGGGCCGAACACTGAAGCTTTCTTT
abundance: -; j_gene: TRBJ2-3; v_gene: TRBV2; d_gene: -; CDR3aa: CASSESSPTDTQYF; CDR3nt: TGTGCCAGCAGTGAGTCTAGCCCTACAGATACGCAGTATTTT
abundance: -; j_gene: TRBJ1-5; v_gene: TRBV2; d_gene: -; CDR3aa: CASSRGNSNQPQHF; CDR3nt: TGTGCCAGCAGTAGGGGAAATAGCAATCAGCCCCAGCATTTT
abundance: -; j_gene: TRBJ2-7; v_gene: TRBV7-8; d_gene: TRBD2; CDR3aa: CASSPGTSGGARLREQYF; CDR3nt: TGTGCCAGCAGCCCGGGGACTAGCGGGGGGGCTCGTCTGAGGGAGCAGTACTTC
abundance: few; j_gene: TRBJ1-4; v_gene: TRBV7-9; d_gene: -; CDR3aa: CASSTLGATNEKLFF; CDR3nt: TGTGCCAGCAGCACCTTAGGGGCAACTAATGAAAAACTGTTTTTT